Presented here are 14 T cell receptor beta chains from one specimen sequenced in a study of T-cell memory formation after mild COVID-19. One entry per CDR3 protein, called by TCRdb with MiXCR from the 5' RACE reads. Among roughly 450,000 distinct CDR3 sequences, over 15% were seen once, and the ten largest hold roughly 12%. The material sequenced was PBMCs or a T cell subset sorted from them (not recorded which). The receptors stem from an adult woman who had mild COVID-19 (a few samples of this study predate the infection). Cell type and time point are not known.

The J gene is TRBJ2-7, the V gene TRBV5-4, with D unclear. The CDR3 has 13 residues. The ends were cut back, 4 bases at V and 3 bases at J, with 11 bases in the middle. CDR1 SGHNT and CDR2 YYREEE come from the germline V gene (reference sequence). The CDR3 reads CASSPIPNYEQYF. CDR3 nucleotide sequence: TGTGCCAGCAGCCCCATCCCAAACTACGAGCAGTACTTC.

The V call is TRBV20-1, the J call TRBJ2-5; D might be TRBD1 or TRBD2, each matching 5 bases. Germline V gene lookup returns CDR1 DFQATT and CDR2 SNEGSKA (reference sequence). V was shortened by 1 base and J by 5 bases, with 23 bases between the two germline ends. CDR3 length: 17 residues. The CDR3 loop reads CSARGQTTGTSWETQYF. CDR3 coding DNA: TGCAGTGCTAGAGGCCAGACTACCGGGACCAGTTGGGAGACCCAGTACTTC.

There are a few counts of this clonotype. The rearrangement links TRBV5-1 to TRBJ2-2; D not certain. This CDR3 is 15 amino acids long. V shed 2 bases and J shed 3 bases, with 11 bases lying between them. Germline V lookup: CDR1 SGHRS, CDR2 YFSETQ. CDR3: CASSFRTDYTGELFF. DNA of the CDR3: TGCGCCAGCAGCTTTAGAACAGACTACACCGGGGAGCTGTTTTTT.

V usage is TRBV2 and J usage is TRBJ1-1; unclear D gene. V was trimmed by 2 bases and J by 2 bases, leaving 6 bases between them. Per the germline V gene, CDR1 is SNHLY and CDR2 is FYNNEI. The CDR3 consists of 13 residues. CDR3 DNA: TGTGCCAGCAGTGAACGGCCCAACACTGAAGCTTTCTTT. This sequence encodes CASSERPNTEAFF.

This clonotype was observed a single time. The chain combines TRBV7-2 with TRBJ2-1; TRBD2 matches 13 bases. Trimming at V came to 0 bases and at J to 5 bases, leaving 7 bases not matched to a gene. The CDR3 is made up of 18 amino acids. Germline V gives CDR1 SGHTA, CDR2 FQGNSA. The CDR3 region is CASSLAATSGRKNNEQFF. The CDR3 coding sequence is TGTGCCAGCAGCTTAGCAGCGACTAGCGGGAGGAAGAACAATGAGCAGTTCTTC.

This clonotype was picked up one time. The rearrangement links TRBV9 to TRBJ1-3; D not certain. Trimming shortened V by 5 bases and J by 1 base, and 16 bases separated the two germline ends. Per the germline V gene, CDR1 is SGDLS and CDR2 is YYNGEE. The CDR3 loop spans 16 amino acids. The DNA for the CDR3 is TGTGCCAGCAGTGACTCCACCCGAGGGTCTGGAAACACCATATATTTT. It is translated as CASSDSTRGSGNTIYF.

This clonotype was seen only a few times. CDR3 amino acids: CASSLDYGNLYEQYF. The CDR3 coding sequence is TGTGCCAGCAGCTTAGATTACGGAAACCTTTACGAGCAGTACTTC. This chain connects TRBV11-1 to TRBJ2-7; D uncertain. This CDR3 comprises 15 residues. The V end was cut by 1 base, the J end by 4 bases, with 14 bases between. Germline CDR1 SGHAT, CDR2 FQDESV (reference sequence).

This clonotype was counted at least ten times. V gene TRBV11-2 combines with J gene TRBJ1-1; 7 nucleotides line up with TRBD1. The germline gives CDR1 SGHAT, CDR2 FQNNGV. The CDR3 spans 15 residues. Germline trimming cut 6 bases from V and 5 bases from J; bases unmatched to any gene: 12. The CDR3 loop reads CASSHNSGGKTEAFF. CDR3 nucleotides: TGTGCCAGCAGTCATAATTCAGGGGGAAAGACTGAAGCTTTCTTT.

The chain employs TRBV7-8 and TRBJ1-5; TRBD1 agrees at 9 bases. Trimming removed 0 bases from V and 5 bases from J; junction bases left unmatched: 5. Germline CDR1 SGHVS, CDR2 FQNEAQ. This CDR3 comprises 16 residues. The CDR3 sequence: CASSLAADRGYQPQHF. The CDR3 DNA sequence: TGTGCCAGCAGCTTAGCCGCAGACAGGGGGTATCAGCCCCAGCATTTT. Variable domain in full (rest from reference TRBV7-8 and TRBJ1-5): GAGVSQSPRYKVAKRGQDVALRCDPISGHVSLFWYQQALGQGPEFLTYFQNEAQLDKSGLPSDRFFAERPEGSVSTLKIQRTQQEDSAVYLCASSLAADRGYQPQHFGDGTRLSIL.

V is TRBV7-2 and J is TRBJ1-2; 8 nucleotides line up with TRBD1. Germline CDR1 and CDR2: SGHTA and FQGNSA. V lost 4 bases to trimming and J lost 0 bases; unmatched junction nucleotides: 4. This CDR3 has 15 residues. CDR3 nucleotide sequence: TGTGCCAGCAGCTCACGGGACAGGTCTAACTATGGCTACACCTTC. It encodes CASSSRDRSNYGYTF.

This clonotype has ten or more counts. The CDR3 spells CASSLHPGAGETQYF. The CDR3 DNA reads TGTGCCAGCAGCCTCCACCCGGGGGCGGGGGAGACCCAGTACTTC. The rearrangement links TRBV12-3 or TRBV12-4 to TRBJ2-5, with D perhaps given as TRBD1 or TRBD2 (6 bases each). V lost 6 bases and J lost 5, with 19 bases in between. This CDR3 has 15 residues.

This clonotype was observed a few times. The rearrangement links TRBV5-1 to TRBJ1-1; 7 nucleotides line up with TRBD1. Germline loops: CDR1 SGHRS, CDR2 YFSETQ. Trimming at V came to 0 bases and at J to 7 bases, leaving 9 bases not matched to a gene. CDR3 length: 15 amino acids. The CDR3 region has the DNA TGCGCCAGCAGCTTGGCTCCCGCCAGGGGGGTTGAAGCTTTCTTT. This gives the protein CASSLAPARGVEAFF. Full variable domain (rest looked up from reference TRBV5-1 and TRBJ1-1): KAGVTQTPRYLIKTRGQQVTLSCSPISGHRSVSWYQQTPGQGLQFLFEYFSETQRNKGNFPGRFSGRQFSNSRSEMNVSTLELGDSALYLCASSLAPARGVEAFFGQGTRLTVV.

This clonotype was detected many times. The chain carries TRBV4-3 and TRBJ2-3, with 12 bases aligning to TRBD2. The CDR3 is 16 amino acids. Germline trimming cut 4 bases from V and 6 bases from J; bases unmatched to any gene: 8. The germline V gene has CDR1 LGHNA and CDR2 YSLEER. The CDR3 DNA reads as TGCGCCAGCAGCCGGACCGGACTAGCGGGATTCGATACGCAGTATTTT. This sequence encodes CASSRTGLAGFDTQYF.

The chain carries TRBV4-1 and TRBJ1-2; no clear D gene. Deletions cut 0 bases from V and 4 bases from J, with 12 bases between. Germline V gives CDR1 MGHRA, CDR2 YSYEKL. The CDR3 sequence is 15 residues long. CDR3 coding DNA: TGCGCCAGCAGCCAAGACAGAACCGTGGGCTATGGCTACACCTTC. This gives the protein CASSQDRTVGYGYTF.